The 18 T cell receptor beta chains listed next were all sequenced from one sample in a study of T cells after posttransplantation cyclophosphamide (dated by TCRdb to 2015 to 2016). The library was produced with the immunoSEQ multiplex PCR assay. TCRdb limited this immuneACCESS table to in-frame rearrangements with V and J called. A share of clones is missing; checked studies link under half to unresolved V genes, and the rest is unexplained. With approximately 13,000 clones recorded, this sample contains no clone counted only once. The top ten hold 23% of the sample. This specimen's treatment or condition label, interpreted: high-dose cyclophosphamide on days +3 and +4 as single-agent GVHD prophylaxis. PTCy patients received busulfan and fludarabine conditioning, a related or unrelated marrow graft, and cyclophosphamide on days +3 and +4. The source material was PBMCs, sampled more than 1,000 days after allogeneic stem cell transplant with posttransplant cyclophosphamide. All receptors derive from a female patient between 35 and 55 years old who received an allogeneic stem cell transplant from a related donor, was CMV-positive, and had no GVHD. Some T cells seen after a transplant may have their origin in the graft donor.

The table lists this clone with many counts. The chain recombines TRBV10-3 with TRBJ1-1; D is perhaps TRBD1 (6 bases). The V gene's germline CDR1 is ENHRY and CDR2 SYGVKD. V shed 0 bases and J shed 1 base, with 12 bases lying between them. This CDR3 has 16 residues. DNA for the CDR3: TGTGCCATCAGTGAGTCGTCAGGGGCCACGAACACTGAAGCTTTCTTT. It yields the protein CAISESSGATNTEAFF.

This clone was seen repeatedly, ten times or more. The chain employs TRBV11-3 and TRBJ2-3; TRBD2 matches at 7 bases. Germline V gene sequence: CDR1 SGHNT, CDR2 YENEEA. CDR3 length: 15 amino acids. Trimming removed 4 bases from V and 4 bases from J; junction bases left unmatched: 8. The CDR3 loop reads CASSSRLAASDTQYF. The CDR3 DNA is TGTGCCAGCAGCTCCAGACTAGCTGCCTCAGATACGCAGTATTTT. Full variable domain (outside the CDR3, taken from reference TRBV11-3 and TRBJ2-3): EAGVVQSPRYKIIEKKQPVAFWCNPISGHNTLYWYLQNLGQGPELLIRYENEEAVDDSQLPKDRFSAERLKGVDSTLKIQPAELGDSAVYLCASSSRLAASDTQYFGPGTRLTVL.

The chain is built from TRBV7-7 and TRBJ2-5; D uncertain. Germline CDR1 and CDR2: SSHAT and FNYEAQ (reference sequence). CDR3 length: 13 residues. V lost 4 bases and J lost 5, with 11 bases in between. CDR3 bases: TGTGCCAGCAGCTCCGACCCCGGGGAGACCCAGTACTTC. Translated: CASSSDPGETQYF.

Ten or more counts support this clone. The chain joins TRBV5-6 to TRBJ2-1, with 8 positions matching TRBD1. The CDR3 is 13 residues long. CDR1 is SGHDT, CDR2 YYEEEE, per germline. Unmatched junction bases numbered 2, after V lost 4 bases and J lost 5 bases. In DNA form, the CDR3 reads TGTGCCAGCAGCGCACAGGGGGACAATGAGCAGTTCTTC. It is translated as CASSAQGDNEQFF.

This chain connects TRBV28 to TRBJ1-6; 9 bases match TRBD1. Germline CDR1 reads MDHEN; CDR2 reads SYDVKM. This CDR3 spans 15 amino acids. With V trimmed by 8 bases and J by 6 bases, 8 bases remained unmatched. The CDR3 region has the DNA TGTGCCAGCTCTAAGGGGGGACAGGGTAATTCACCCCTCCACTTT. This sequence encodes CASSKGGQGNSPLHF.

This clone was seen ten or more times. The CDR3 spells CASSLFGGDWFF. For the CDR3, the DNA is TGTGCCAGCAGCTTATTCGGGGGGGACTGGTTCTTC. The chain joins TRBV7-9 to TRBJ2-1; TRBD2 aligns across 8 bases. The CDR3 spans 12 residues. Germline CDR1 is SEHNR and CDR2 is FQNEAQ (reference sequence). After removal of 2 bases from V and 15 bases from J, the junction contained 6 bases not matched to a gene.

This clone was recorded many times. The CDR3 here is CASTVQGGTEAFF. Here the CDR3 DNA reads TGTGCCAGCACAGTACAGGGTGGCACTGAAGCTTTCTTT. The rearrangement joins TRBV5-4 to TRBJ1-1; D is perhaps TRBD1 (6 bases). The length of the CDR3 is 13 residues. Between the trimmed V and J ends, which lost 6 bases and 4 bases, there was a span of 13 bases. In germline, CDR1 is SGHNT, CDR2 YYREEE (reference sequence).

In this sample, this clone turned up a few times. The CDR3 bases are TGTGCCAGCAGCGCGGCGGGGGGGCCCTTGGAGACCCAGTACTTC. It codes for CASSAAGGPLETQYF. This chain joins TRBV9 and TRBJ2-5, with 9 bases fitting TRBD2. The CDR3 is 15 residues long. V dropped 3 bases and J dropped 5; count of bases not matched to a gene: 8. Germline CDR1 reads SGDLS; CDR2 reads YYNGEE. Based on the CDR3 plus reference TRBV9 and TRBJ2-5, the full variable domain is DSGVTQTPKHLITATGQRVTLRCSPRSGDLSVYWYQQSLDQGLQFLIQYYNGEERAKGNILERFSAQQFPDLHSELNLSSLELGDSALYFCASSAAGGPLETQYFGPGTRLLVL.

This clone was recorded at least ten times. For the CDR3, the DNA is TGTGCCAGCAGCCCCCGGGGTATGAGCACTGAAGCTTTCTTT. Amino acid sequence: CASSPRGMSTEAFF. The chain has TRBV7-2 and TRBJ1-1, with unresolved D. Deletions cut 5 bases from V and 4 bases from J, with 14 bases between. This CDR3 is built from 14 residues. CDR1 is SGHTA and CDR2 is FQGNSA in the germline V gene.

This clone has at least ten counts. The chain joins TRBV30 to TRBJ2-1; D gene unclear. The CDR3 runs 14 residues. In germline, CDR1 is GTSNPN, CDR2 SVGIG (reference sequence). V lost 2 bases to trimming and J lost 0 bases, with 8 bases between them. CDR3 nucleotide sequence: TGTGCCTGGAGTTTGTACTACTCCTACAATGAGCAGTTCTTC. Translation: CAWSLYYSYNEQFF.

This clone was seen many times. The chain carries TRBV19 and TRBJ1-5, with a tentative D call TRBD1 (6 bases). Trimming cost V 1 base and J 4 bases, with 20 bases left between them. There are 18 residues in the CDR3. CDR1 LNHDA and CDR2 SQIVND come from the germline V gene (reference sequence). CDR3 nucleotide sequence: TGTGCCAGTAGTATAGCCGCTTTTTTCCAGGGGCTGAATCAGCCCCAGCATTTT. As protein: CASSIAAFFQGLNQPQHF.

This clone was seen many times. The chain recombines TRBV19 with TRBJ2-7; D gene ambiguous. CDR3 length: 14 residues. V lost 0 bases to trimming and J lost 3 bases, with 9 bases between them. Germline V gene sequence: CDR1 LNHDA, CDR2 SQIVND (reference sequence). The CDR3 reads CASSIDSQDYEQYF. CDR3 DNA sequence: TGTGCCAGTAGTATAGACTCCCAGGACTACGAGCAGTACTTC.

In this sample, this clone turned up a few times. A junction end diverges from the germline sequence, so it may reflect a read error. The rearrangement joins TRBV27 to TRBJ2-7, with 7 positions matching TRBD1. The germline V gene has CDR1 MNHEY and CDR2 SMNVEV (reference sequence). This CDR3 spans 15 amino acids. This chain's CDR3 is CASSLSGQEAYEQYF. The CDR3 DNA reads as TGTGCCAGCAGTCTATCTGGACAGGAGGCCTACGAGCAGTACTTC.

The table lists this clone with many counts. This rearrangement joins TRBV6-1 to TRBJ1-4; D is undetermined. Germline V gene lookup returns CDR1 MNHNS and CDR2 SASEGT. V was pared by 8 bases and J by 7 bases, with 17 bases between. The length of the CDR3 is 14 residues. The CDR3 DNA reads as TGTGCCAGCCGTTATAGCCTCTCCAGTGAAAAACTGTTTTTT. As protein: CASRYSLSSEKLFF.

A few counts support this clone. CDR3 protein: CASSLVRDTNSPLHF. The DNA for the CDR3 is TGCGCCAGCAGCTTGGTCCGGGACACTAATTCACCCCTCCACTTT. The chain links TRBV5-1 to TRBJ1-6, with a weak D call TRBD1 (6 bases). V lost 0 bases, J lost 6 bases, and 10 bases lay in between. The V gene's germline CDR1 is SGHRS and CDR2 YFSETQ. The CDR3 loop spans 15 amino acids.

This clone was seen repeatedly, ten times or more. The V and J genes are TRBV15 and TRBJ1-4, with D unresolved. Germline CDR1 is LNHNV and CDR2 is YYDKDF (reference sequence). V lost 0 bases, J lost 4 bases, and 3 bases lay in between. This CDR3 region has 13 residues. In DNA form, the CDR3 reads TGTGCCACCAGCAGAGACCATAATGAAAAACTGTTTTTT. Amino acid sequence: CATSRDHNEKLFF.

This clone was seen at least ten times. The CDR3 DNA reads as TGCGCCAGCAGCTTGCTAGCGGGGGGGCTGGGCAATGAGCAGTTCTTC. Translating it yields CASSLLAGGLGNEQFF. This chain links TRBV5-1 with TRBJ2-1; 12 bases are a match to TRBD2. CDR1 is SGHRS, CDR2 YFSETQ, per germline. The CDR3 is made up of 16 amino acids. V trimming: 1 base; J trimming: 6 bases; junction bases outside the gene matches: 5.

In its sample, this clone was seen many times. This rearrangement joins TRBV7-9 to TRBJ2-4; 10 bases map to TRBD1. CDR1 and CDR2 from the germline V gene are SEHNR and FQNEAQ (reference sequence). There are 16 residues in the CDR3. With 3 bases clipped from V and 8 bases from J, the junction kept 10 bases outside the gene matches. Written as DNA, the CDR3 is TGTGCCAGCAGCTTCCCTGGACAGGGGGGGATTGACATTCAGTACTTC. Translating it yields CASSFPGQGGIDIQYF.